One and the same sample provided the 14 T cell receptor beta chains below, sequenced in a study of naive and memory T cell subsets. Ligated cDNA underwent four rounds of PCR with nested alpha and beta constant region primers and SP2. TCRdb processed the 5' RACE reads anew with MiXCR; each CDR3 protein has one entry. The profile shows about 56,000 distinct CDR3 sequences, about 8.3% of them singletons. TCR cDNA received a 3' ligated oligonucleotide that carried a UMI. The receptors come from a female donor in good health.

The CDR3 sequence is CASSVLATQYF. Written as DNA, the CDR3 is TGTGCCAGCAGTGTCCTGGCTACGCAGTATTTT. This rearrangement joins TRBV2 to TRBJ2-3; D uncertain. Trimming stripped 4 bases from V and 8 bases from J, with 7 bases between. From germline, CDR1 is SNHLY and CDR2 FYNNEI. The CDR3 sequence is 11 residues long.

Many counts were recorded for this clonotype. The V call is TRBV12-5, the J call TRBJ2-1, with TRBD1 matching 7 bases. Germline lookup yields CDR1 LGHNT and CDR2 FRNRAP. After removal of 6 bases from V and 9 bases from J, the junction contained 8 bases not matched to a gene. The CDR3 extends over 13 amino acids. CDR3 bases: TGTGCTAGTGGCACAGGGGAAGGGAGTGAGCAGTTCTTC. Protein: CASGTGEGSEQFF.

This clonotype was counted only a few times. The genes are TRBV4-2 and TRBJ2-7; 7 bases fit TRBD1. The CDR3 covers 13 residues. The junction had 8 bases not matched to a gene; V was cut back by 5 bases and J by 7 bases. Germline lookup yields CDR1 LGHNA and CDR2 YNFKEQ. The CDR3 is CASSSTPGQEQYF. DNA for the CDR3: TGTGCCAGCAGCTCAACCCCGGGACAGGAGCAGTACTTC.

The chain links TRBV5-1 to TRBJ2-5; possibly TRBD1 for D (6 bases). The length of the CDR3 is 13 residues. Germline V gene data show CDR1 as SGHRS and CDR2 as YFSETQ. Trimming took 4 bases from V and 5 from J, leaving 12 bases between them. The DNA for the CDR3 is TGCGCCAGCAGCAACAGGGTTTGGGAGACCCAGTACTTC. Translating it yields CASSNRVWETQYF.

This clonotype showed up many times. The rearrangement uses TRBV6-5 and TRBJ1-6, with a tentative D call TRBD1 (6 bases). Deletions cut 6 bases from V and 7 bases from J, with 13 bases between. Germline V CDR1 and CDR2: MNHEY, SVGAGI. This CDR3 is 14 amino acids long. The chain's CDR3 is CASRPQGWNSPLHF. CDR3 coding DNA: TGTGCCAGCAGGCCCCAGGGGTGGAATTCACCCCTCCACTTT.

This clonotype was seen a handful of times. The rearrangement joins TRBV4-3 to TRBJ1-1, with 10 bases identical to TRBD1. The CDR3 spans 16 residues. V dropped 3 bases and J dropped 5; count of bases not matched to a gene: 9. CDR1 and CDR2 (germline): LGHNA, YSLEER. The CDR3 coding sequence is TGCGCCAGCAGCCACCTAAGACAGGGGGCGAGGACTGAAGCTTTCTTT. It codes for CASSHLRQGARTEAFF.

This clonotype was observed a handful of times. The rearrangement links TRBV5-5 to TRBJ2-5; 8 bases are a match to TRBD1. CDR3 length equals 15 residues. Germline V gives CDR1 SGHKS, CDR2 YYEKEE (reference sequence). Trimming removed 6 bases from V and 4 bases from J; junction bases left unmatched: 11. In DNA, the CDR3 is TGTGCCAGCACCGTGGACAGGGTGGGAGGAGAGACCCAGTACTTC. This gives the protein CASTVDRVGGETQYF.

The chain carries TRBV10-1 and TRBJ2-2; D is unclear. Germline lookup yields CDR1 WNHNN and CDR2 SYGVQD (reference sequence). V dropped 7 bases and J dropped 0 bases, with 12 bases sitting between them. There are 15 residues in the CDR3. The chain's CDR3 is CASTMPRPNTGELFF. CDR3 bases: TGCGCCAGCACCATGCCAAGGCCGAACACCGGGGAGCTGTTTTTT.

As to this clonotype: Possible read error: a much larger clone is one base away. The chain has TRBV2 and TRBJ1-1, with a possible D match to TRBD1 (5 bases). Germline V lookup: CDR1 SNHLY, CDR2 FYNNEI. V was shortened by 4 bases and J by 1 base, with 10 bases between the two germline ends. CDR3 length: 14 amino acids. The CDR3 reads CASSVGGRNTEAFF. The CDR3 coding sequence is TGTGCCAGCAGTGTGGGGGGGAGGAACACTGAAGCTTTCTTT.

This clonotype has just a few counts. The chain joins TRBV4-3 to TRBJ2-7, with no clear D. V was shortened by 0 bases and J by 7 bases, with 10 bases between the two germline ends. Germline V gives CDR1 LGHNA, CDR2 YSLEER. The CDR3 length is 13 residues. The CDR3 loop is CASSQETMTEQYF. The CDR3 coding sequence is TGCGCCAGCAGCCAAGAAACCATGACAGAGCAGTACTTC.

This clonotype was recorded many times. The chain carries TRBV9 and TRBJ2-5; D may be TRBD2 (6 bases). Per the germline V gene, CDR1 is SGDLS and CDR2 is YYNGEE. V was pared by 0 bases and J by 4 bases, with 13 bases between. The CDR3 totals 15 residues. The CDR3 nucleotides read TGTGCCAGCAGCGTAGATAGCGGAAGGGGAGAGACCCAGTACTTC. Translation: CASSVDSGRGETQYF.

The J gene is TRBJ1-1, the V gene TRBV27; possibly TRBD1 for D (5 bases). Germline V gives CDR1 MNHEY, CDR2 SMNVEV (reference sequence). The V end was cut by 3 bases, the J end by 1 base, with 12 bases between. The CDR3 is made up of 15 amino acids. CDR3 residues: CASSLFGGTNTEAFF. Here the CDR3 DNA reads TGTGCCAGCAGTTTGTTTGGGGGGACGAACACTGAAGCTTTCTTT.

CDR3 coding DNA: TGTGCCAGCAATTTAAGCGATCAGCCCCAGCATTTT. Amino acid sequence: CASNLSDQPQHF. The chain couples TRBV6-1 to TRBJ1-5; unclear D gene. CDR1 is MNHNS, CDR2 SASEGT, per germline. The CDR3 length is 12 residues. The ends were cut back, 7 bases at V and 5 bases at J, with 9 bases in the middle.

This clonotype has more than one count but fewer than ten. This chain links TRBV20-1 with TRBJ2-3, with 11 bases fitting TRBD2. This CDR3 is 16 amino acids long. CDR1 is DFQATT and CDR2 is SNEGSKA in the germline V gene (reference sequence). V lost 5 bases, J lost 6 bases, and 13 bases stayed unmatched. The CDR3 DNA follows: TGCAGTGCTTTGCCGAATAGCGGGGGGGCCCGTGATACGCAGTATTTT. As protein: CSALPNSGGARDTQYF.